These T cell receptor beta chains were read from a single sample in a study of blood T cell repertoires in COVID-19. The method was immunoSEQ multiplex PCR; TCRdb's version includes in-frame clones alone and lacks a portion of them. The sample has about 400,000 clones, roughly 90% seen once; the top ten hold 1.7%. Sequencing was carried out using PBMCs or T cells enriched from blood (not recorded which). These receptors all come from a young woman who had recovered from COVID-19. CDR3s include the opening cysteine and the closing phenylalanine or tryptophan. The D gene is left open where the match is weak. Part of the rows lack a size; the others show once, few, many or a class for expanded clones.

J gene: TRBJ2-1
V gene: TRBV9
D gene: -
clone size: -
CDR3 protein: CASSVDSLTIGNEQFF
CDR3 DNA: TGTGCCAGCAGCGTAGATTCCCTTACTATTGGGAATGAGCAGTTCTTC

J gene: TRBJ1-2
V gene: TRBV24-1
D gene: -
clone size: -
CDR3 protein: CATSDRTGIYGYTF
CDR3 DNA: TGTGCCACCAGTGACCGGACGGGAATCTATGGCTACACCTTC

J gene: TRBJ2-2
V gene: TRBV7-7
D gene: TRBD1
clone size: -
CDR3 protein: CASSPRGSVAGELFF
CDR3 DNA: TGTGCCAGCAGTCCCAGGGGGTCGGTCGCCGGGGAGCTGTTTTTT

J gene: TRBJ1-6
V gene: TRBV4-2
D gene: -
clone size: many
CDR3 protein: CASSQRPDSPLHF
CDR3 DNA: TGTGCCAGCAGCCAACGCCCGGATTCACCCCTCCACTTT

J gene: TRBJ1-5
V gene: TRBV15
D gene: TRBD1
clone size: once
CDR3 protein: CATSRDLRGRQPQHF
CDR3 DNA: TGTGCCACCAGCAGAGACCTCAGGGGGAGACAGCCCCAGCATTTT

J gene: TRBJ2-7
V gene: TRBV9
D gene: -
clone size: -
CDR3 protein: CASSVGGLDSYEQYF
CDR3 DNA: TGTGCCAGCAGCGTAGGGGGCCTGGATTCCTACGAGCAGTACTTC

J gene: TRBJ1-5
V gene: TRBV19
D gene: -
clone size: -
CDR3 protein: CASSGWRHHSNQPQHF
CDR3 DNA: TGTGCCAGTAGTGGGTGGAGGCACCATAGCAATCAGCCCCAGCATTTT

J gene: TRBJ2-7
V gene: TRBV5-4
D gene: -
clone size: -
CDR3 protein: CASSLKSVEQYF
CDR3 DNA: TGTGCCAGCAGCTTGAAGAGCGTCGAGCAGTACTTC

J gene: TRBJ2-7
V gene: TRBV27
D gene: TRBD2
clone size: -
CDR3 protein: CASSSVWREGISVQYF
CDR3 DNA: TGTGCCAGCAGTTCCGTTTGGCGGGAGGGTATCTCAGTGCAGTACTTC

J gene: TRBJ1-6
V gene: TRBV27
D gene: -
clone size: -
CDR3 protein: CASRSSYNSPLHF
CDR3 DNA: TGTGCCAGCAGGTCTTCCTATAATTCACCCCTCCACTTT

J gene: TRBJ2-7
V gene: TRBV30
D gene: TRBD2
clone size: -
CDR3 protein: CAWNAMGLAGPSYEQYF
CDR3 DNA: TGTGCCTGGAACGCAATGGGACTAGCGGGACCCTCCTACGAGCAGTACTTC

J gene: TRBJ2-1
V gene: TRBV29-1
D gene: -
clone size: -
CDR3 protein: CSVGGRDNSYNEQFF
CDR3 DNA: TGCAGCGTTGGGGGCCGGGACAACTCCTACAATGAGCAGTTCTTC

J gene: TRBJ1-1
V gene: TRBV7-8
D gene: -
clone size: -
CDR3 protein: CASSLMGRRGTEAFF
CDR3 DNA: TGTGCCAGCAGCTTAATGGGCCGTCGGGGCACTGAAGCTTTCTTT

J gene: TRBJ1-6
V gene: TRBV30
D gene: TRBD1
clone size: once
CDR3 protein: CAWSLTGLYSPLHF
CDR3 DNA: TGTGCCTGGAGCCTGACAGGGCTCTATTCACCCCTCCACTTT

J gene: TRBJ2-2
V gene: TRBV7-9
D gene: -
clone size: -
CDR3 protein: CASSLRRGPIQNTGELFF
CDR3 DNA: TGTGCCAGCAGCCTACGGCGGGGGCCCATTCAGAACACCGGGGAGCTGTTTTTT

J gene: TRBJ2-1
V gene: TRBV4-2
D gene: -
clone size: -
CDR3 protein: CASSQVTRAGDEQFF
CDR3 DNA: TGTGCCAGCAGCCAAGTGACTAGGGCGGGCGATGAGCAGTTCTTC

J gene: TRBJ1-1
V gene: TRBV7-2
D gene: -
clone size: -
CDR3 protein: CASSLRGGVTEAFF
CDR3 DNA: TGTGCCAGCAGCCTGAGGGGGGGGGTCACTGAAGCTTTCTTT

J gene: TRBJ2-3
V gene: TRBV7-2
D gene: -
clone size: -
CDR3 protein: CASSLAQATDTQYF
CDR3 DNA: TGTGCCAGCAGCTTAGCCCAGGCCACAGATACGCAGTATTTT

J gene: TRBJ2-1
V gene: TRBV27
D gene: TRBD2
clone size: -
CDR3 protein: CASSLAGALNEQFF
CDR3 DNA: TGTGCCAGCAGTTTAGCGGGAGCATTGAATGAGCAGTTCTTC

J gene: TRBJ1-5
V gene: TRBV19
D gene: -
clone size: -
CDR3 protein: CASANGRVNQPQHF
CDR3 DNA: TGTGCCAGTGCCAACGGCAGGGTCAATCAGCCCCAGCATTTT

J gene: TRBJ2-7
V gene: TRBV9
D gene: -
clone size: -
CDR3 protein: CASSADWSSYEQYF
CDR3 DNA: TGTGCCAGCAGCGCGGACTGGAGCTCCTACGAGCAGTACTTC

J gene: TRBJ1-1
V gene: TRBV5-1
D gene: -
clone size: -
CDR3 protein: CASSYRAPDEAFF
CDR3 DNA: TGCGCCAGCAGCTACAGGGCCCCCGACGAAGCTTTCTTT

J gene: TRBJ2-5
V gene: TRBV4-3
D gene: TRBD1
clone size: -
CDR3 protein: CASSQEGQGYLETQYF
CDR3 DNA: TGCGCCAGCAGCCAAGAGGGACAGGGTTATTTGGAGACCCAGTACTTC

J gene: TRBJ2-7
V gene: TRBV28
D gene: TRBD1
clone size: -
CDR3 protein: CASSLPGTGVNEQYF
CDR3 DNA: TGTGCCAGCAGTTTACCCGGGACAGGGGTTAACGAGCAGTACTTC

J gene: TRBJ1-5
V gene: TRBV19
D gene: -
clone size: -
CDR3 protein: CASSIRLPQGHQPQHF
CDR3 DNA: TGTGCCAGTAGTATCCGCCTCCCACAGGGCCATCAGCCCCAGCATTTT

J gene: TRBJ1-5
V gene: TRBV30
D gene: -
clone size: -
CDR3 protein: CAWSAHGGGGQPQHF
CDR3 DNA: TGTGCCTGGAGTGCCCATGGCGGGGGAGGACAGCCCCAGCATTTT

J gene: TRBJ2-7
V gene: TRBV6-1
D gene: -
clone size: -
CDR3 protein: CASSEYSGFYEQYF
CDR3 DNA: TGTGCCAGCAGTGAGTATAGCGGTTTTTACGAGCAGTACTTC

J gene: TRBJ1-1
V gene: TRBV2
D gene: -
clone size: -
CDR3 protein: CASIGHMNTEAFF
CDR3 DNA: TGTGCCAGCATTGGACACATGAACACTGAAGCTTTCTTT

J gene: TRBJ2-7
V gene: TRBV28
D gene: TRBD1
clone size: -
CDR3 protein: CASSGSDRVHEQYF
CDR3 DNA: TGTGCCAGCAGTGGATCGGACAGGGTCCACGAGCAGTACTTC

J gene: TRBJ2-3
V gene: TRBV4-1
D gene: TRBD2
clone size: few
CDR3 protein: CASSHPTSGGVTDTQYF
CDR3 DNA: TGCGCCAGCAGCCATCCGACTAGCGGGGGGGTCACAGATACGCAGTATTTT

J gene: TRBJ1-2
V gene: TRBV4-2
D gene: -
clone size: -
CDR3 protein: CASSQDPPQAIYGYTF
CDR3 DNA: TGTGCCAGCAGCCAAGACCCCCCTCAGGCCATCTATGGCTACACCTTC

J gene: TRBJ1-2
V gene: TRBV27
D gene: TRBD1
clone size: once
CDR3 protein: CASSPTGVGYTF
CDR3 DNA: TGTGCCAGCAGTCCGACAGGGGTCGGCTACACCTTC

J gene: TRBJ2-7
V gene: TRBV7-8
D gene: -
clone size: -
CDR3 protein: CASSSDPGAWEQYF
CDR3 DNA: TGTGCCAGCAGCTCAGACCCAGGGGCTTGGGAGCAGTACTTC

J gene: TRBJ2-1
V gene: TRBV5-4
D gene: TRBD1
clone size: -
CDR3 protein: CASSFEGAKNEQFF
CDR3 DNA: TGTGCCAGCAGCTTTGAGGGGGCAAAGAATGAGCAGTTCTTC

J gene: TRBJ1-1
V gene: TRBV18
D gene: TRBD1
clone size: once
CDR3 protein: CASSPLGQFEAFF
CDR3 DNA: TGTGCCAGCTCACCACTGGGACAGTTTGAAGCTTTCTTT

J gene: TRBJ1-1
V gene: TRBV12-5
D gene: -
clone size: -
CDR3 protein: CASGQGGTEAFF
CDR3 DNA: TGTGCTAGTGGGCAAGGGGGCACTGAAGCTTTCTTT

J gene: TRBJ1-3
V gene: TRBV15
D gene: -
clone size: -
CDR3 protein: CATSRGDQNTIYF
CDR3 DNA: TGTGCCACCAGTCGGGGGGATCAAAACACCATATATTTT

J gene: TRBJ2-1
V gene: TRBV24-1
D gene: TRBD2
clone size: -
CDR3 protein: CATSDTGLAGDGNNEQFF
CDR3 DNA: TGTGCCACCAGTGATACGGGACTAGCGGGAGACGGGAACAATGAGCAGTTCTTC

J gene: TRBJ2-7
V gene: TRBV7-8
D gene: TRBD2
clone size: -
CDR3 protein: CASSPLNSGVYEQYF
CDR3 DNA: TGTGCCAGCAGCCCCCTGAATAGCGGGGTTTACGAGCAGTACTTC

J gene: TRBJ2-1
V gene: TRBV25-1
D gene: TRBD2
clone size: -
CDR3 protein: CASSEYTRGSGRATEQFF
CDR3 DNA: TGTGCCAGCAGTGAATACACTCGGGGTAGCGGGAGGGCGACTGAGCAGTTCTTC

J gene: TRBJ2-7
V gene: TRBV4-1
D gene: TRBD2
clone size: once
CDR3 protein: CASSHLAGASYEQYF
CDR3 DNA: TGCGCCAGCAGCCATTTAGCGGGAGCCTCCTACGAGCAGTACTTC

J gene: TRBJ1-2
V gene: TRBV30
D gene: TRBD1
clone size: -
CDR3 protein: CAWRPPRQGNYGYTF
CDR3 DNA: TGTGCCTGGCGCCCACCACGACAGGGTAACTATGGCTACACCTTC